The T cell receptor beta chain described here comes from a study of CD8 T cells in ankylosing spondylitis. The CDR3 length is 14 residues. With 3 bases clipped from V and 6 bases from J, the junction kept 4 bases outside the gene matches. The table lists this clonotype with many counts. The antigen is not known. A quantitative 5'-RACE method, one with molecular barcodes, was used to make TCR beta libraries. MiXCR, applied by TCRdb to the 5' RACE reads, yields one record per CDR3 protein. Among 500,000 to 650,000 distinct CDR3 sequences listed, approximately 5% were seen once. General study points: In ankylosing spondylitis patients, matched synovial fluid reportedly showed significant enrichment of disease-linked clones. Disease-linked clones had a CD8+ phenotype and relatively low frequency in peripheral blood. Apparently characteristic of ankylosing spondylitis blood was a TCR beta motif (about eight highly homologous variants).

This receptor was taken from a male donor with ankylosing spondylitis. This chain joins TRBV12-3 or TRBV12-4 and TRBJ1-1; 10 bases map to TRBD1. Material: blood, either unsorted or a sorted T cell fraction (not recorded which). CDR3 residues: CASSFWDRGAEAFF. CDR3 in DNA: TGTGCCAGCAGTTTCTGGGACAGGGGTGCTGAAGCTTTCTTT.